The 10 T cell receptor beta chains presented below share a single source sample, sequenced in a study of CD8+ T cells in alopecia areata. RNA extraction was followed by reverse transcription into cDNA, which acted as the sequencing template. Sequencing used immunoSEQ multiplex PCR; TCRdb keeps in-frame clones, though not all of them. Of 23,000 or so clones in the sample, 50% to 55% are singletons; the top ten hold around 29%. The sample was NKG2D-high CD8+ T cells sorted from blood. Source of these receptors: a human donor with alopecia areata.

V usage is TRBV7-9 and J usage is TRBJ2-7; D may be TRBD1 (5 bases). Germline V gene data show CDR1 as SEHNR and CDR2 as FQNEAQ (reference sequence). CDR3 length: 16 amino acids. The V end lost 5 bases, the J end lost 0 bases, and 17 bases lay between the germline ends. The DNA for the CDR3 is TGTGCCAGCAGCCCGCCGCTCCAGGGCCCCTCCTACGAGCAGTACTTC. Its protein is CASSPPLQGPSYEQYF.

The chain has TRBV9 and TRBJ1-5; D ambiguous. CDR3 length equals 13 residues. V lost 4 bases and J 2 bases, leaving 7 bases between the germline ends. Germline-derived CDR1 and CDR2 are SGDLS and YYNGEE. The CDR3 loop reads CASSPGGNQPQHF. The CDR3 DNA follows: TGTGCCAGCAGCCCCGGCGGCAATCAGCCCCAGCATTTT. Drawing the rest from reference TRBV9 and TRBJ1-5, the complete variable domain is DSGVTQTPKHLITATGQRVTLRCSPRSGDLSVYWYQQSLDQGLQFLIQYYNGEERAKGNILERFSAQQFPDLHSELNLSSLELGDSALYFCASSPGGNQPQHFGDGTRLSIL.

The chain links TRBV9 to TRBJ1-2; perhaps TRBD1 as D (5 bases). The CDR3 spans 15 residues. Germline values: CDR1 SGDLS, CDR2 YYNGEE. Trimming cost V 3 bases and J 3 bases, with 15 bases left between them. Here the CDR3 reads CASSGGGAWDYGYTF. The CDR3 DNA is TGTGCCAGCAGCGGCGGTGGGGCATGGGACTATGGCTACACCTTC.

The V and J genes are TRBV19 and TRBJ2-7; D perhaps matches TRBD1 (5 bases). Germline values: CDR1 LNHDA, CDR2 SQIVND (reference sequence). There are 18 residues in the CDR3. V lost 0 bases to trimming and J lost 0 bases, with 18 bases between them. The CDR3 loop is CASSIDQKAGPSSYEQYF. The CDR3 bases are TGTGCCAGTAGTATAGATCAGAAGGCAGGGCCGAGCTCCTACGAGCAGTACTTC.

This clone was found many times. This chain links TRBV7-9 with TRBJ2-7, with D uncertain. Trimming took 5 bases from V and 2 from J, leaving 13 bases between them. Germline CDR1 SEHNR, CDR2 FQNEAQ (reference sequence). The CDR3 is 14 residues long. This CDR3 is CASSGIGTAYEQYF. The CDR3 DNA reads TGTGCCAGCAGCGGAATAGGAACAGCCTACGAGCAGTACTTC.

The chain carries TRBV27 and TRBJ2-7, with D possibly being TRBD2 (5 bases). The germline V gene encodes CDR1 MNHEY and CDR2 SMNVEV (reference sequence). Trimming took 3 bases from V and 2 from J, leaving 8 bases between them. This CDR3 contains 13 residues. The CDR3 protein is CASSLRVTYEQYF. CDR3 coding DNA: TGTGCCAGCAGTTTGCGGGTTACCTACGAGCAGTACTTC.

The CDR3, as DNA: TGCAGTGCTAGCGTCAACACTGAAGCTTTCTTT. Protein sequence: CSASVNTEAFF. V usage is TRBV20-1 and J usage is TRBJ1-1; D unresolved. Trimming removed 3 bases at V and 2 bases at J, with 4 bases between. CDR1 and CDR2 (germline): DFQATT, SNEGSKA (reference sequence). The CDR3 runs to 11 residues.

The rearrangement uses TRBV7-9 and TRBJ2-5; 7 bases line up with TRBD2. The germline gives CDR1 SEHNR, CDR2 FQNEAQ (reference sequence). V lost 5 bases to trimming and J lost 2 bases; unmatched junction nucleotides: 8. The CDR3 has 15 residues. The CDR3 spells CASSPRDYLQETQYF. As DNA, the CDR3 is TGTGCCAGCAGCCCCCGGGACTATCTGCAAGAGACCCAGTACTTC.

V and J are TRBV14 and TRBJ2-7; D gene ambiguous. Trimming shortened V by 0 bases and J by 3 bases, and 12 bases separated the two germline ends. The CDR3 covers 15 residues. Germline CDR1 SGHDN, CDR2 FVKESK. The CDR3 nucleotides are TGTGCCAGCAGCCAAGAGGGTCGGCCAGGCTACGAGCAGTACTTC. Amino acids: CASSQEGRPGYEQYF.

A few counts support this clone. The rearrangement joins TRBV10-3 to TRBJ2-7, with D unresolved. The germline V gene encodes CDR1 ENHRY and CDR2 SYGVKD. V dropped 3 bases and J dropped 3 bases, with 9 bases sitting between them. The CDR3 loop spans 13 amino acids. The CDR3 protein is CAISEGTIYEQYF. The CDR3 DNA is TGTGCCATCAGTGAAGGAACTATCTACGAGCAGTACTTC.